This T cell receptor (beta chain) was sequenced in a study of cytomegalovirus exposure and HLA in healthy donors. The study's findings and limits: In vitro assays verified that three CMV-associated chains recognized CMV antigens specifically.

The CDR3 totals 14 residues. Germline V CDR1 and CDR2: SGHRS, YFSETQ. With 0 bases clipped from V and 2 bases from J, the junction kept 0 bases outside the gene matches. Regarding this clone: Its antigen is still unknown.

Primers for the PCR totalled 60 Vbeta and 13 Jbeta. Sequenced by immunoSEQ multiplex PCR; TCRdb stores in-frame clones only, minus some. This listing includes about 58,000 clones. This receptor was obtained from a woman between 18 and 29 years old in good health and CMV-seronegative. Sequencing was carried out using PBMCs. The V and J genes are TRBV5-1 and TRBJ1-2; TRBD1 matches 8 bases. CDR3 residues: CASSLGDRNYGYTF. The CDR3 nucleotides are TGCGCCAGCAGCTTGGGGGACAGGAACTATGGCTACACCTTC.